This T cell receptor beta chain was profiled in a study of cytomegalovirus exposure and HLA in healthy donors. Study results and caveats: Later analysis showed most CMV-associated TCR beta chains appearing HLA-restricted. When a later analysis was performed, an Asian-associated ancestry cluster reportedly had fewer N-insertions than the approximately 690-donor mean. Presence/absence analyses assumed roughly uniform sequencing depth across donors.

Comment on this clone: The antigen is undetermined.

Donors counted as nominally healthy when sampled, yet unrecorded immune exposures were likely. There are 15 residues in the CDR3. The V gene end was trimmed by 2 bases and the J gene end by 6 bases; junction bases not matched to a gene: 6. Germline V CDR1 and CDR2: MRHNA, SNTAGT. PCR involved 60 Vbeta and 13 Jbeta primers. Only in-frame clones appear in the TCRdb table, and some are missing; sequencing was by immunoSEQ multiplex PCR. The data contain approximately 160,000 clones, more than 70% of them singletons. This chain joins TRBV6-4 and TRBJ2-3; TRBD2 matches at 9 bases. What was sequenced was PBMCs. This receptor was identified in a woman aged 45-59 years in good health and CMV-seropositive. The CDR3 coding sequence is TGTGCCAGCAGTGACGGCGGGGGGGCAACCGATACGCAGTATTTT. The encoded protein is CASSDGGGATDTQYF.